Shown below are 5 T cell receptor beta chains from a single sample sequenced in a study of CD8+ T cells in alopecia areata. As to treatment: oral pan-JAK inhibitor, 5-10 mg twice daily. Sequencing templates came from extracted RNA that was reverse transcribed into cDNA. This table comes from immunoSEQ multiplex PCR, and its TCRdb copy is limited to in-frame clones, with some not included. The repertoire holds 200,000 to 250,000 clones, with 64% as singletons. The sample was CD4+ T cells sorted from blood, taken at week 4, from a patient treated with tofacitinib. The receptors shown here come from a human donor with alopecia areata.

The rearrangement links TRBV4-1 to TRBJ2-7; a weak D match, TRBD1 (5 bases). Germline V CDR1 and CDR2: MGHRA, YSYEKL. This CDR3 contains 16 residues. The germline V and J ends were trimmed by 4 bases and 0 bases, with 16 bases remaining between them. CDR3 in amino acids: CASSRQGRLPSYEQYF. CDR3 sequence (DNA): TGCGCCAGCAGCCGGCAGGGTCGACTTCCCTCCTACGAGCAGTACTTC.

This clone occurred a few times. CDR3 residues: CASFPSGGTNTGELFF. The CDR3 DNA follows: TGCGCCAGCTTCCCAAGTGGGGGGACTAACACCGGGGAGCTGTTTTTT. The chain combines TRBV5-1 with TRBJ2-2; maybe TRBD2 (6 bases). V dropped 7 bases and J dropped 2 bases, with 18 bases sitting between them. Germline CDR1 SGHRS, CDR2 YFSETQ. The CDR3 runs 16 residues.

DNA for the CDR3: TGTGCCAGCAGCTTGGGTCCTCACGATGAGCAGTTCTTC. Translated: CASSLGPHDEQFF. V and J are TRBV7-2 and TRBJ2-1; D is undetermined. The CDR3 consists of 13 residues. Germline CDR1 is SGHTA and CDR2 is FQGNSA. Between the trimmed V and J ends, which lost 3 bases and 8 bases, there was a span of 11 bases.

This rearrangement joins TRBV9 to TRBJ1-3; no firm D call. This CDR3 is 13 amino acids long. V lost 5 bases and J 5 bases, leaving 11 bases between the germline ends. Germline V gene sequence: CDR1 SGDLS, CDR2 YYNGEE. For the CDR3, the DNA is TGTGCCAGCAGTCCAGGAGGGAGAAACACCATATATTTT. Translating it yields CASSPGGRNTIYF.

This rearrangement joins TRBV23-1 to TRBJ1-1; possibly TRBD1 for D (6 bases). TRBV23-1 is an ORF, and what it does is uncertain. Trimming shortened V by 2 bases and J by 4 bases, and 14 bases separated the two germline ends. The length of the CDR3 is 15 residues. The CDR3 DNA sequence: TGCGCCAGCAGTCAAGCACAGGGAGGTGGCACTGAAGCTTTCTTT. This sequence encodes CASSQAQGGGTEAFF.